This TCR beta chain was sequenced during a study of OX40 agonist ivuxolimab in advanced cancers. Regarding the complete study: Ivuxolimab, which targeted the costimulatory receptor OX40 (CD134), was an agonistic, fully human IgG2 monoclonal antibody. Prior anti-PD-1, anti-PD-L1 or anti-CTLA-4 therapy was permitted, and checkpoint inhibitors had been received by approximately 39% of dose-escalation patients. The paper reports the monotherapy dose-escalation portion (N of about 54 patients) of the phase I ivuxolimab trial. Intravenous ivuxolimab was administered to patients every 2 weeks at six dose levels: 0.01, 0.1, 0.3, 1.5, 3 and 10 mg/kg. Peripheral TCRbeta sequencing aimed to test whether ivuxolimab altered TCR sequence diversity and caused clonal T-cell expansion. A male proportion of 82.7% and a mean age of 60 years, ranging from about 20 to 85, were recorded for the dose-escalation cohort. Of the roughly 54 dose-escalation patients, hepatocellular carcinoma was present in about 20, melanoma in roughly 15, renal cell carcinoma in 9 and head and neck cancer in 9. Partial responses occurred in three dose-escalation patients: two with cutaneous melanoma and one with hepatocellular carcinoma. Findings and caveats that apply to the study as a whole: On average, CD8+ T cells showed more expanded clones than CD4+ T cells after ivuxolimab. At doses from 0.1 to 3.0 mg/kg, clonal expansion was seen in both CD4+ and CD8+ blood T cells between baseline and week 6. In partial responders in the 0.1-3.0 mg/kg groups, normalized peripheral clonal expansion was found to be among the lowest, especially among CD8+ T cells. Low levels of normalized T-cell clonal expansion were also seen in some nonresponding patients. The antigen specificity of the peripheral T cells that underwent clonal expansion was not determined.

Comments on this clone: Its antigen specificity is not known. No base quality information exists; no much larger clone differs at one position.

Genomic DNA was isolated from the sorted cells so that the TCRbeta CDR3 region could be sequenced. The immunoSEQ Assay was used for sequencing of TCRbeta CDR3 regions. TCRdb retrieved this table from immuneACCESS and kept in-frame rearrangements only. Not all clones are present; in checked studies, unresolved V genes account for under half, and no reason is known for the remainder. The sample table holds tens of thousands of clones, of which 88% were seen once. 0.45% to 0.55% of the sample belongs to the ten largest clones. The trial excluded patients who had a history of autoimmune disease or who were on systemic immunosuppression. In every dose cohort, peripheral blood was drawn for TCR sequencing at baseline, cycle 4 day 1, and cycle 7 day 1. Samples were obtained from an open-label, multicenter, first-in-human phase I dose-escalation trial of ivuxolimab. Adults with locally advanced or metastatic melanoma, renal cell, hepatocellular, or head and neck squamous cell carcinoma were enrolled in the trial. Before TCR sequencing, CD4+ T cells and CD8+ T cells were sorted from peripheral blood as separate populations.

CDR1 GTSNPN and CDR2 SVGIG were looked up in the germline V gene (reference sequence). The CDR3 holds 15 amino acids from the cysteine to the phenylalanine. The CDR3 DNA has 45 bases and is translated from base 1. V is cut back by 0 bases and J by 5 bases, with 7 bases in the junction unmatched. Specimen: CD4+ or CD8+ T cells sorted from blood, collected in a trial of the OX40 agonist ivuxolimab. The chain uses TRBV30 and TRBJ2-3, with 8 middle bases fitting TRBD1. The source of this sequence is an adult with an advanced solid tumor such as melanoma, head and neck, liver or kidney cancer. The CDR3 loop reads CAWSVPRGRVDTQYF. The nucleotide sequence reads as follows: TGTGCCTGGAGTGTGCCCAGGGGGCGCGTAGATACGCAGTATTTT. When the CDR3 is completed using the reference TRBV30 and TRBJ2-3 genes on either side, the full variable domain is SQTIHQWPATLVQPVGSPLSLECTVEGTSNPNLYWYRQAAGRGLQLLFYSVGIGQISSEVPQNLSASRPQDRQFILSSKKLLLSDSGFYLCAWSVPRGRVDTQYFGPGTRLTVL.